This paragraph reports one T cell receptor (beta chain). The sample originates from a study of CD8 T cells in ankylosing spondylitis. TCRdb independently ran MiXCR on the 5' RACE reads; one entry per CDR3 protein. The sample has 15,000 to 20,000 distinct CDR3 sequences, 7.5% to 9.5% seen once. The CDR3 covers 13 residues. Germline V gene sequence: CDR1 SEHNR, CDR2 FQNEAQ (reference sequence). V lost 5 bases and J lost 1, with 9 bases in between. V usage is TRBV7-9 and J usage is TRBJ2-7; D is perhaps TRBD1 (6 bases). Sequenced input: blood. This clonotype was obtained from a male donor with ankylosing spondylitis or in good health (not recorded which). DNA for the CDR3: TGTGCCAGCAGCCCGGACAGTTCCTACGAGCAGTACGTC. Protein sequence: CASSPDSSYEQYV.